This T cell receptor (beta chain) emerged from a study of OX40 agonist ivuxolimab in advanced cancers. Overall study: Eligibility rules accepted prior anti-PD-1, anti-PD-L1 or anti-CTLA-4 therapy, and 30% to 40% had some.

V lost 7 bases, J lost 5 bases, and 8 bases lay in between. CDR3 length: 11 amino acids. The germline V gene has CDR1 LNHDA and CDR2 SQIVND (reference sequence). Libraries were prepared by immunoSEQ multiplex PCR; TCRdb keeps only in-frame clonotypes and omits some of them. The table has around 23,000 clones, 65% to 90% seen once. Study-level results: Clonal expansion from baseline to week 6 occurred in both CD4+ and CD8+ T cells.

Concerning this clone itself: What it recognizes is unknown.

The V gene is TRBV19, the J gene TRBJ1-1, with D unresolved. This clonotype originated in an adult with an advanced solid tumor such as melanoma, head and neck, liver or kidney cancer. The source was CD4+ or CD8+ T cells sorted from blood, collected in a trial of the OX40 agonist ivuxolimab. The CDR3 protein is CASNGWTEAFF. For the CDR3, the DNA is TGTGCCAGTAACGGGTGGACTGAAGCTTTCTTT. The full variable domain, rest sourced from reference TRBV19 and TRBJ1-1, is DGGITQSPKYLFRKEGQNVTLSCEQNLNHDAMYWYRQDPGQGLRLIYYSQIVNDFQKGDIAEGYSVSREKKESFPLTVTSAQKNPTAFYLCASNGWTEAFFGQGTRLTVV.